This is a list of T cell receptor beta chains from one sample in a study of shared clonotypes between healthy human individuals. Using immunoSEQ multiplex PCR, the repertoire was profiled, and TCRdb retains in-frame clones only, with some absent. The sample carries 2 million to 2.5 million clones, roughly 95% recorded once. The sequenced sample consisted of naive CD8+ T cells sorted from blood. The receptors come from a young man in good health. Each CDR3 is given with its conserved first and last residue.

V gene	J gene	CDR3 length	CDR3 protein
TRBV10-3	TRBJ2-5	15	CAISAMGQPQETQYF
TRBV5-4	TRBJ2-2	13	CASSSSETGELFF
TRBV11-2	TRBJ2-7	12	CASSPDDYEQYF
TRBV15	TRBJ2-7	12	CATSSPLEEQYF
TRBV5-8	TRBJ2-5	15	CASSLALQVMETQYF
TRBV6-1	TRBJ2-7	12	CASMWAPYEQYF
TRBV7-9	TRBJ1-4	14	CASSLTGLDEKLFF
TRBV30	TRBJ1-2	15	CAWSPAEGAAYGYTF
TRBV5-6	TRBJ2-7	14	CASSWGTAAYEQYF
TRBV30	TRBJ1-2	12	CAWSAGGYGYTF
TRBV29-1	TRBJ1-2	15	CSVETTGASNYGYTF
TRBV5-1	TRBJ2-7	16	CASSEQQGDALHEQYF
TRBV5-6	TRBJ2-7	14	CASSLRNLAYEQYF
TRBV19	TRBJ2-4	16	CASSPAGTLLGHIQYF
TRBV15	TRBJ2-7	16	CATRGGLGGDTYEQYF
TRBV9	TRBJ2-5	19	CASSGAPRDRGLERETQYF
TRBV4-1	TRBJ2-5	14	CASSQGALQETQYF
TRBV18	TRBJ1-5	16	CASSPKGPGGNQPQHF
TRBV7-2	TRBJ2-7	13	CASSLSTSYEQYF
TRBV12-1	TRBJ2-7	13	CASSFASRVEQYF
TRBV4-1	TRBJ2-3	15	CASSQGHGLVDTQYF
TRBV6-5	TRBJ1-2	15	CASSYGTGASSGYTF
TRBV7-8	TRBJ2-3	18	CASSSQAGGIVYTDTQYF
TRBV4-1	TRBJ2-7	15	CASSQILSGSYEQYF
TRBV27	TRBJ2-7	16	CASTPSLGLASYEQYF
TRBV2	TRBJ1-5	14	CASSELGPNQPQHF
TRBV4-2	TRBJ2-1	17	CASSQGHGGDSYNEQFF
TRBV29-1	TRBJ1-1	14	CSVDPGLKNTEAFF
TRBV9	TRBJ2-4	14	CASSVASSMGIQYF
TRBV9	TRBJ2-7	13	CASSGGWTDRQYF
TRBV27	TRBJ1-1	15	CASIRGTGFNTEAFF
TRBV7-7	TRBJ2-5	15	CASSFSTGNQETQYF
TRBV27	TRBJ2-3	13	CASWTSGGNTQYF
TRBV7-6	TRBJ2-7	12	CATWGGRGEQYF
TRBV27	TRBJ1-2	12	CASSAGIDGYTF
TRBV5-1	TRBJ2-3	17	CASSPRLAGGHTDTQYF
TRBV6-4	TRBJ2-7	19	CASSGPGGTGSFSSYEQYF
TRBV27	TRBJ1-1	13	CASSIGEDTEAFF
TRBV4-1	TRBJ2-7	14	CASSQNRGAGEQYF
TRBV6-5	TRBJ2-7	12	CASSRQGLEQYF
TRBV30	TRBJ2-7	14	CAWSTGANSYEQYF
TRBV5-1	TRBJ2-1	16	CASSRTLAGGPNEQFF